There are a few counts of the clone carrying this T cell receptor beta chain. Its antigen remains unidentified. Isolated RNA was reverse transcribed in full, so expressed TCRB transcripts were sequenced. TCRdb's copy holds only in-frame clones and misses some; the assay was immunoSEQ multiplex PCR. The table includes over 300,000 clones, roughly 8% detected once. This sample stems from a study of beta chain features in type 1 diabetes. Findings of the study overall: There were fewer insertions and more deletions at the VDJ junctions of type 1 diabetes patients. cDNA sequencing could over-represent cells with high TCR expression.

Sequenced: central memory CD4+ T cells from blood. The receptor's source is a woman aged 18-29 years in good health.

Here the CDR3 reads CASSPGQGTDYGYTF. The CDR3 region has the DNA TGTGCCAGCAGCCCGGGACAGGGTACGGACTATGGCTACACCTTC. The V gene is TRBV5-4, the J gene TRBJ1-2, with 9 bases lining up with TRBD1. V shed 4 bases and J 3 bases; nucleotides not matched to a gene: 7. The CDR3 totals 15 residues. CDR1 and CDR2 from the germline V gene are SGHNT and YYREEE (reference sequence).